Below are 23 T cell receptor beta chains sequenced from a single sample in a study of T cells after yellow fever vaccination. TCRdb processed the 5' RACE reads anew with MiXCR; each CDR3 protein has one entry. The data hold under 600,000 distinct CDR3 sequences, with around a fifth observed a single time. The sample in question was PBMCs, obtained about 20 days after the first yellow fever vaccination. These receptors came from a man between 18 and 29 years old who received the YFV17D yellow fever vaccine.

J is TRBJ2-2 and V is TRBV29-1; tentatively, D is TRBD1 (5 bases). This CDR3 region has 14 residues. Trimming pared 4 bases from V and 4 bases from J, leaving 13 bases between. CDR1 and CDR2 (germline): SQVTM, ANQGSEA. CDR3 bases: TGCAGCGTTGGTCTGGGGCGAGGCACCGGGGAGCTGTTTTTT. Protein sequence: CSVGLGRGTGELFF.

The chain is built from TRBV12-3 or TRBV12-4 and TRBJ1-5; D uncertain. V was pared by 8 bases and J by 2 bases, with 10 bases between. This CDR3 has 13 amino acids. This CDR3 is CASGPGRNQPQHF. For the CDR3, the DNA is TGTGCCAGCGGGCCGGGCCGCAATCAGCCCCAGCATTTT.

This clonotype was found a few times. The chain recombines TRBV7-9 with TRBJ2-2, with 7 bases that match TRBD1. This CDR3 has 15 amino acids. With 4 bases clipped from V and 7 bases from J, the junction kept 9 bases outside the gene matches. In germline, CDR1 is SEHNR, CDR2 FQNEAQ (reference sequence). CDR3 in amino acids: CASSSRDSNGGELFF. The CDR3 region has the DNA TGTGCCAGCAGCTCCCGGGACAGTAACGGCGGGGAGCTGTTTTTT.

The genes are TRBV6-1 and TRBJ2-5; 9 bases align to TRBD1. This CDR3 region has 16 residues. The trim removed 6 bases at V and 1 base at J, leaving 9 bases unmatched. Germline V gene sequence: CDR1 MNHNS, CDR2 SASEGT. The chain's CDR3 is CASSQPGTGIQETQYF. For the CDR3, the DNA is TGTGCCAGCAGCCAACCTGGGACAGGGATCCAAGAGACCCAGTACTTC.

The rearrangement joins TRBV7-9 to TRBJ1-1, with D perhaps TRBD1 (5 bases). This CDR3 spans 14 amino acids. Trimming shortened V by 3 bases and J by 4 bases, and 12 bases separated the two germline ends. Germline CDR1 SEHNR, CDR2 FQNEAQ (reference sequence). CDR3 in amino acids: CASSFPGRSTEAFF. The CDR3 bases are TGTGCCAGCAGCTTCCCGGGACGGAGCACTGAAGCTTTCTTT.

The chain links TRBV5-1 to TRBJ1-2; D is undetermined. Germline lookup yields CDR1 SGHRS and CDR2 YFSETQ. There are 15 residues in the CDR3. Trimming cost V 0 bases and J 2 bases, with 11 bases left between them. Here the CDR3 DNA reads TGCGCCAGCAGCTTGGGTGCATTCTTAAACTATGGCTACACCTTC. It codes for CASSLGAFLNYGYTF.

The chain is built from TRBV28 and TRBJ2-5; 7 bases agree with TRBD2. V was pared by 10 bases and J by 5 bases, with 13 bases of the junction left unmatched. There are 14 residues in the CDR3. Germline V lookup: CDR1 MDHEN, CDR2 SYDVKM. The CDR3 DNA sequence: TGTGCCACCCAGAGAGAGGGGAGGGCGGAGACCCAGTACTTC. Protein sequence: CATQREGRAETQYF.

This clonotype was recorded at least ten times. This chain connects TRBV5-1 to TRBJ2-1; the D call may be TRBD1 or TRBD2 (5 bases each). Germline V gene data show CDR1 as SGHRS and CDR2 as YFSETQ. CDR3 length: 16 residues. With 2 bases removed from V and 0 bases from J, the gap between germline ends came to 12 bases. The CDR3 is CASSFTAGSSYNEQFF. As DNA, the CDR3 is TGCGCCAGCAGCTTCACCGCAGGGAGCTCCTACAATGAGCAGTTCTTC.

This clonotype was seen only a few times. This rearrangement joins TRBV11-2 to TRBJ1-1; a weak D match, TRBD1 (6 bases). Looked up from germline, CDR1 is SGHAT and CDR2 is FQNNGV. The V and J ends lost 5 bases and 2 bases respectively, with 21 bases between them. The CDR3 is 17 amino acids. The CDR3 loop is CASSPLGLYRANTEAFF. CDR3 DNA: TGTGCCAGCAGCCCTCTCGGACTATACAGGGCAAACACTGAAGCTTTCTTT.

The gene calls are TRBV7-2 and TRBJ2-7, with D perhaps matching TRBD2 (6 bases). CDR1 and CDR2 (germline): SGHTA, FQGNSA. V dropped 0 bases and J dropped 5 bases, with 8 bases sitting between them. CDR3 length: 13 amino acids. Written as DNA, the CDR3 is TGTGCCAGCAGCTTAGCGGGGGGAGACGAGCAGTACTTC. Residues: CASSLAGGDEQYF. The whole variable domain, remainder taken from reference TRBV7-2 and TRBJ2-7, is GAGVSQSPSNKVTEKGKDVELRCDPISGHTALYWYRQSLGQGLEFLIYFQGNSAPDKSGLPSDRFSAERTGGSVSTLTIQRTQQEDSAVYLCASSLAGGDEQYFGPGTRLTVT.

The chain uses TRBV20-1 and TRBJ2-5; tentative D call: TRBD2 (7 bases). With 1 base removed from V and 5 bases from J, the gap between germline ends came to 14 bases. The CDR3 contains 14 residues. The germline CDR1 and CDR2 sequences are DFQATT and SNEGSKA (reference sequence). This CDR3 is CSARVRGAGETQYF. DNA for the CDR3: TGCAGTGCTAGAGTACGGGGGGCCGGTGAGACCCAGTACTTC.

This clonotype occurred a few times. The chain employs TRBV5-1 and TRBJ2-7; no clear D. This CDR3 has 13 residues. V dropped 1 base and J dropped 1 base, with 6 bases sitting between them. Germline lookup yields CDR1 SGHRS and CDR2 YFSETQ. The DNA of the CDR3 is TGCGCCAGCAGCTTGTATGAATCCTACGAGCAGTACTTC. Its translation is CASSLYESYEQYF. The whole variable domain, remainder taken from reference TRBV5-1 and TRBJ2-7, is KAGVTQTPRYLIKTRGQQVTLSCSPISGHRSVSWYQQTPGQGLQFLFEYFSETQRNKGNFPGRFSGRQFSNSRSEMNVSTLELGDSALYLCASSLYESYEQYFGPGTRLTVT.

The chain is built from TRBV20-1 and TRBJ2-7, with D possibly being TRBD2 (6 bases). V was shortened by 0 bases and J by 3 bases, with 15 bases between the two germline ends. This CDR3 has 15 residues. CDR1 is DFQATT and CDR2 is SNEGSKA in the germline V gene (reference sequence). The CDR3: CSARDHGGTIYEQYF. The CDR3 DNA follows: TGCAGTGCTAGAGACCACGGGGGTACCATCTACGAGCAGTACTTC.

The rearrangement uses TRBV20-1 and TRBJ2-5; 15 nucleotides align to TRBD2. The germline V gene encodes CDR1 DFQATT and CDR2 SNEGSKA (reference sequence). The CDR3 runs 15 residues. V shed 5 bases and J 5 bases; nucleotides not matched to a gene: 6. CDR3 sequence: CSAWTSGGARETQYF. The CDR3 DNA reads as TGCAGTGCTTGGACTAGCGGGGGGGCCCGGGAGACCCAGTACTTC.

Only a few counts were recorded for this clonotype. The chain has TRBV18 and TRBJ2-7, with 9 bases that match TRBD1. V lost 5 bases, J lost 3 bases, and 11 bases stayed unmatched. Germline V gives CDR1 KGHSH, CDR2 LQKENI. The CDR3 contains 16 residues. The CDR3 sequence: CASSIPTGGSFYEQYV. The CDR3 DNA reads TGTGCCAGCTCAATACCGACAGGGGGATCCTTCTACGAGCAGTACGTC.

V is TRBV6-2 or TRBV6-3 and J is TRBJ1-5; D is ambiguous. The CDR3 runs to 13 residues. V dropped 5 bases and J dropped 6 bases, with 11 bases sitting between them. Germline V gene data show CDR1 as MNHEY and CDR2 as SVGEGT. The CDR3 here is CASSPQILQPQHF. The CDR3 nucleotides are TGTGCCAGCAGTCCTCAAATACTTCAGCCCCAGCATTTT.

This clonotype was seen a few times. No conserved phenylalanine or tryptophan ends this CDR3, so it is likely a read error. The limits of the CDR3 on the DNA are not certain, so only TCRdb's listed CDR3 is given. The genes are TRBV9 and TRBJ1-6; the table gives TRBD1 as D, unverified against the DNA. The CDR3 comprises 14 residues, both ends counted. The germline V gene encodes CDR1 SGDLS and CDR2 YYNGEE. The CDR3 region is CASSAGTGKYGCPL.

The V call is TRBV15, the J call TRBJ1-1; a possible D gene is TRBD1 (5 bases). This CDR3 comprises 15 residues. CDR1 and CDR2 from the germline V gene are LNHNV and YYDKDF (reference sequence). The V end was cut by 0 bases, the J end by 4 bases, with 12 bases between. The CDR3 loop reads CATSREAGWGTEAFF. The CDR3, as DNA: TGTGCCACCAGCAGAGAAGCAGGGTGGGGCACTGAAGCTTTCTTT. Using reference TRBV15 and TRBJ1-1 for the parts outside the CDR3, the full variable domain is DAMVIQNPRYQVTQFGKPVTLSCSQTLNHNVMYWYQQKSSQAPKLLFHYYDKDFNNEADTPDNFQSRRPNTSFCFLDIRSPGLGDTAMYLCATSREAGWGTEAFFGQGTRLTVV.

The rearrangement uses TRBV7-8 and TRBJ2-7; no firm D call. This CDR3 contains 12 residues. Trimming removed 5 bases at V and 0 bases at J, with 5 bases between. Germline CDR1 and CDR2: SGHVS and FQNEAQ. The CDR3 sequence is CASSLNSYEQYV. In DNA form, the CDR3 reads TGTGCCAGCAGCCTAAACTCCTACGAGCAGTACGTC.

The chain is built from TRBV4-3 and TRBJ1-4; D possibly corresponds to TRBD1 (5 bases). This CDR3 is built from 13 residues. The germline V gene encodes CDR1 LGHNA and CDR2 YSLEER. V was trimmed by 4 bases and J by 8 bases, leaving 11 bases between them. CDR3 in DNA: TGCGCCAGCAGCCCCCTCGGGGGGGAAAAACTGTTTTTT. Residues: CASSPLGGEKLFF.

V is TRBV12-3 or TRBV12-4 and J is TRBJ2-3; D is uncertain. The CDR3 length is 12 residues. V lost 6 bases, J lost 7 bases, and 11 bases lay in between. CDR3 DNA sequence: TGTGCCAGCAGCCCGGACGGTAATACGCAGTATTTT. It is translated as CASSPDGNTQYF.

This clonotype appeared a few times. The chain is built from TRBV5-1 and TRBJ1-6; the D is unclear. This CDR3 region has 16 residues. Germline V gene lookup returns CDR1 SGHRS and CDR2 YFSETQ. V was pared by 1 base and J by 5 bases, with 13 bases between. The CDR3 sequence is CASSLNTHNDNSPLHF. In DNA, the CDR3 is TGCGCCAGCAGCTTGAATACGCACAACGATAATTCACCCCTCCACTTT.

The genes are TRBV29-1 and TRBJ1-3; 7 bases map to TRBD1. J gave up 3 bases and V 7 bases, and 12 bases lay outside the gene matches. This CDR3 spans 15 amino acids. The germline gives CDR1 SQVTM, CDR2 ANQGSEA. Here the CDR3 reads CSGLLGGGIGNTIYF. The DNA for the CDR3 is TGCAGCGGATTGCTGGGAGGGGGCATTGGAAACACCATATATTTT.